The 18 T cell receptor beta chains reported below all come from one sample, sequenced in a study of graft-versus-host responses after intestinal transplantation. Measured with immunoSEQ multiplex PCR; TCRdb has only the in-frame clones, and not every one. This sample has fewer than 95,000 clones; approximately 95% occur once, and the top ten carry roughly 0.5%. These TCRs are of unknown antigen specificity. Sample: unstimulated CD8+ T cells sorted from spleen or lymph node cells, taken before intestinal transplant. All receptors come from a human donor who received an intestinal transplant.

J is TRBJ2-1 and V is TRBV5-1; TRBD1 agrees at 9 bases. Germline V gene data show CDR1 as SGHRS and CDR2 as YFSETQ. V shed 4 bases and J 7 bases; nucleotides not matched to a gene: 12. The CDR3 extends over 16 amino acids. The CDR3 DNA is TGCGCCAGCAGCGGAACAGGGGGCGATTTCTTTAATGAGCAGTTCTTC. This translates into CASSGTGGDFFNEQFF.

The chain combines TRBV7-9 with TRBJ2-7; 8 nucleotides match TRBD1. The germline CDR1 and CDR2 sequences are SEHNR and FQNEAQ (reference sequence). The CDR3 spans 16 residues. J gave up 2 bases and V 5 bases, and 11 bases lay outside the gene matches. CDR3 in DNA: TGTGCCAGCAGCCACCATTCCGGGACAGGCCCCTACGAGCAGTACTTC. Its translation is CASSHHSGTGPYEQYF. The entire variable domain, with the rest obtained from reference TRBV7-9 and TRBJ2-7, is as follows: DTGVSQNPRHKITKRGQNVTFRCDPISEHNRLYWYRQTLGQGPEFLTYFQNEAQLEKSRLLSDRFSAERPKGSFSTLEIQRTEQGDSAMYLCASSHHSGTGPYEQYFGPGTRLTVT.

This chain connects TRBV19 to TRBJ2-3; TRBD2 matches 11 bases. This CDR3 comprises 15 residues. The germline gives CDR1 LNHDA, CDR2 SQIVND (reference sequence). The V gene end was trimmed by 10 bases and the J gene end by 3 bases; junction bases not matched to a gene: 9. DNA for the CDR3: TGTGCCACCGCGACTAGCGGGGCATTAACAGATACGCAGTATTTT. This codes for CATATSGALTDTQYF.

This CDR3 reads CASSEVSTGFSIYRRDTQYF. The CDR3 region has the DNA TGTGCCAGCAGTGAAGTCTCTACAGGGTTTTCCATTTATAGGAGAGATACGCAGTATTTT. The chain is built from TRBV6-1 and TRBJ2-3, with TRBD1 as a possible D gene (6 bases). This CDR3 region has 20 residues. V lost 1 base, J lost 5 bases, and 28 bases lay in between. CDR1 is MNHNS, CDR2 SASEGT, per germline.

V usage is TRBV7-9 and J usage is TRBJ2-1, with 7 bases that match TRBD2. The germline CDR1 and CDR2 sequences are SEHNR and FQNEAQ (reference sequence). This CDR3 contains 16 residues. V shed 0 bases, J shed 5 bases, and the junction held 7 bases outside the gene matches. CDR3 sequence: CASSLAGLTRDNEQFF. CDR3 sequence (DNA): TGTGCCAGCAGCTTAGCGGGACTAACAAGAGACAATGAGCAGTTCTTC.

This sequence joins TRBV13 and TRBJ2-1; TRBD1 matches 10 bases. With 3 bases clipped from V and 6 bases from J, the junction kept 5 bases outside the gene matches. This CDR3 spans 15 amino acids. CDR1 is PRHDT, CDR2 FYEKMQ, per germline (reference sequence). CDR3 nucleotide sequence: TGTGCCAGCAGCTTCCGGGACAGGGGATTCAATGAGCAGTTCTTC. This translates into CASSFRDRGFNEQFF.

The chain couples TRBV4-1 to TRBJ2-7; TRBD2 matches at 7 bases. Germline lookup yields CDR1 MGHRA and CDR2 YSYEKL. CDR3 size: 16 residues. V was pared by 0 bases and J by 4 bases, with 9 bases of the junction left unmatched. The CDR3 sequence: CASSQDNREEHYEQYF. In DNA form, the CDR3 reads TGCGCCAGCAGCCAAGATAACCGGGAGGAGCATTACGAGCAGTACTTC.

CDR3 DNA sequence: TGTGCCAGCAGTCCAAGCGGGACAGAAGCTTTCTTT. This encodes CASSPSGTEAFF. J is TRBJ1-1 and V is TRBV6-5; D may be TRBD1 (6 bases). V was shortened by 5 bases and J by 8 bases, with 12 bases between the two germline ends. Germline lookup yields CDR1 MNHEY and CDR2 SVGAGI. The CDR3 is 12 amino acids.

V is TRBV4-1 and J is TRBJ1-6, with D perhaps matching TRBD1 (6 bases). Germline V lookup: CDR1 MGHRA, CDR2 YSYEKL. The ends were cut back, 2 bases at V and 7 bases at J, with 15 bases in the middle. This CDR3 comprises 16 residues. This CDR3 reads CASSQPATGSNSPLHF. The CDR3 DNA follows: TGCGCCAGCAGCCAACCTGCTACAGGGTCCAATTCACCCCTCCACTTT.

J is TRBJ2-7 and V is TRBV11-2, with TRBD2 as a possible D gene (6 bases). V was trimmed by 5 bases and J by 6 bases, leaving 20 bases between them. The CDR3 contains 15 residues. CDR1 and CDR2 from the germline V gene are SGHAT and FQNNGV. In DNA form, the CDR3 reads TGTGCCAGCAGCGGGACTCCTCATTCTTCCGCCGAGCAGTACTTC. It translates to CASSGTPHSSAEQYF.

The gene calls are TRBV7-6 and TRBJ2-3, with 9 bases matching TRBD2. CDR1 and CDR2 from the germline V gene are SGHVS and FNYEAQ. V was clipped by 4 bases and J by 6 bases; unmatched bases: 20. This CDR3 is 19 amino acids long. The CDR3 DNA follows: TGTGCCAGCAGCTCCCTGCCCTCTAGAGCGGGGGGTGAGTCTGATACGCAGTATTTT. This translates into CASSSLPSRAGGESDTQYF.

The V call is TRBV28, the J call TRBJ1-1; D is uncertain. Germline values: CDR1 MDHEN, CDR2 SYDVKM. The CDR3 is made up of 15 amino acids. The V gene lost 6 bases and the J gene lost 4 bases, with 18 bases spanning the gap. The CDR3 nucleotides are TGTGCCAGCAGCCCCCCGGAGACCGGGGTCACTGAAGCTTTCTTT. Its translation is CASSPPETGVTEAFF.

CDR3: CASSFSGGSYNEQFF. In nucleotides, the CDR3 is TGTGCCAGCAGCTTTAGCGGGGGCTCCTACAATGAGCAGTTCTTC. V is TRBV11-2 and J is TRBJ2-1; 9 positions match TRBD2. CDR3 length equals 15 residues. V gave up 3 bases and J gave up 0 bases; unmatched junction bases: 0. CDR1 and CDR2 (germline): SGHAT, FQNNGV.

The CDR3 region has the DNA TGCAGCGTTGTTGGGGCTTCCAGCTCCTACGAGCAGTACTTC. Translated: CSVVGASSSYEQYF. The chain carries TRBV29-1 and TRBJ2-5; tentatively, D is TRBD1 (5 bases). The J call is doubtful: the DNA matches TRBJ2-7 better. CDR3 length: 14 amino acids. Germline-derived CDR1 and CDR2 are SQVTM and ANQGSEA.

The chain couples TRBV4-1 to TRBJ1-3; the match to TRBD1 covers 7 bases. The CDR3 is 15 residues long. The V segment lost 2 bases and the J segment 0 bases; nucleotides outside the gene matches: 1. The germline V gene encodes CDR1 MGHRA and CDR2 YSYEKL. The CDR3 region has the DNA TGCGCCAGCAGCCAATGGGACAGCTCTGGAAACACCATATATTTT. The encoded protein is CASSQWDSSGNTIYF.

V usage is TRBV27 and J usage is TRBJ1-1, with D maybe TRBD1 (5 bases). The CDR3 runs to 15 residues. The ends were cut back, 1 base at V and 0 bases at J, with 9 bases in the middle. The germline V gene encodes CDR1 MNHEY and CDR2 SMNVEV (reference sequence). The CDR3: CASSLFQGMNTEAFF. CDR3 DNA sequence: TGTGCCAGCAGTTTATTTCAGGGCATGAACACTGAAGCTTTCTTT.

CDR3 in DNA: TGTGCCAGCAGCGGATCGACGAGAGCAGCGCGAAAGACCTATGGCTACACCTTC. As protein: CASSGSTRAARKTYGYTF. This chain uses TRBV7-4 with TRBJ1-2; unclear D gene. V was trimmed by 5 bases and J by 4 bases, leaving 26 bases between them. The CDR3 runs to 18 residues. In germline, CDR1 is SGHVT, CDR2 SQSDAQ. The variable domain in full, completed from reference TRBV7-4 and TRBJ1-2, reads GAGVSQSPRYKVAKRGRDVALRCDSISGHVTLYWYRQTLGQGSEVLTYSQSDAQRDKSGRPSGRFSAERPERSVSTLKIQRTEQGDSAVYLCASSGSTRAARKTYGYTFGSGTRLTVV.

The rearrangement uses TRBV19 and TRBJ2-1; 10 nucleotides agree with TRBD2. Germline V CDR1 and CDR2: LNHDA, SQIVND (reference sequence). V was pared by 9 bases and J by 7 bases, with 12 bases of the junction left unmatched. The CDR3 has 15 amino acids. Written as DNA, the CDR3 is TGTGCCAGCTCCGTGGGGGCTAGCGGGAGTAATGAGCAGTTCTTC. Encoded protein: CASSVGASGSNEQFF.